This TCR beta chain appears in the sequencing data of a study of TIL therapy for anti-PD-1-resistant metastatic lung cancer. Overall study context: Tumors had a median PD-L1 proportion score of less than 6.5%.

Germline CDR1 reads MNHEY; CDR2 reads SMNVEV (reference sequence). The CDR3 sequence is 13 residues long. The germline V and J ends were trimmed by 6 bases and 3 bases, with 12 bases remaining between them. Remarks on this clone: Its antigen is not known.

The sample's time point: pre-treatment sample, taken before nivolumab and TIL therapy. Tumor tissue came from excised metastases, mostly pleural nodules or supraclavicular lymph nodes. Enrollment ran from October 2017 to early 2020. The immunoSEQ assay was v3. The repertoire was sequenced with immunoSEQ multiplex PCR; TCRdb's copy has only in-frame clones and lacks some. The data contain tens of thousands of clones, less than 75% of them singletons. Study-wide points: Treatment-naive, never-smoker and oncogene-addicted patients were overrepresented in this highly selected cohort.

The clonotype comes from a person aged 25 to 80 with non-small cell lung cancer. The V and J genes are TRBV27 and TRBJ2-7, with D maybe TRBD2 (7 bases). The sample in question was tumor tissue, obtained at baseline. The CDR3: CASSRGGNYEQYF. In DNA form, the CDR3 reads TGTGCCAGCAGCAGGGGAGGGAACTACGAGCAGTACTTC.